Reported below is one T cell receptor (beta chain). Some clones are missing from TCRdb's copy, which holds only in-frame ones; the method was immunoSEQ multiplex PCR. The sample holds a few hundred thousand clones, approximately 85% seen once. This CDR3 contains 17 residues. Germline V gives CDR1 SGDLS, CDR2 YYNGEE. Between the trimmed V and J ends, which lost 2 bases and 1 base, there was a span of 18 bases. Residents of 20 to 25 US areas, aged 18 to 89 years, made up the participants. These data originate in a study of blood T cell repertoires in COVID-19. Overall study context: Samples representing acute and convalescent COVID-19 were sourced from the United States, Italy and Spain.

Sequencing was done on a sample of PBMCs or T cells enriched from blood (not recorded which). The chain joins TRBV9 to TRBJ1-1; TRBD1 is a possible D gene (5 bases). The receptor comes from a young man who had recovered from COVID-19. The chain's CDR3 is CASSVGAGVGANTEAFF. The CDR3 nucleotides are TGTGCCAGCAGCGTTGGAGCGGGGGTCGGGGCGAACACTGAAGCTTTCTTT. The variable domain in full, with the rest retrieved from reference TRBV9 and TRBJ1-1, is DSGVTQTPKHLITATGQRVTLRCSPRSGDLSVYWYQQSLDQGLQFLIQYYNGEERAKGNILERFSAQQFPDLHSELNLSSLELGDSALYFCASSVGAGVGANTEAFFGQGTRLTVV.